This TCR beta chain was sequenced for a study of T cells in localized non-small cell lung cancer. The CDR3 is 15 residues long. Trimming shortened V by 1 base and J by 1 base, and 7 bases separated the two germline ends. CDR1 is KGHSH, CDR2 LQKENI, per germline. Repertoires were generated with immunoSEQ multiplex PCR, while TCRdb's copy carries only in-frame clones and drops some. This sample has some 21,000 clones; around 90% occur once, and the top ten carry less than 4.5%. The chain combines TRBV18 with TRBJ2-2, with a possible D match to TRBD2 (5 bases). The sample consisted of peripheral blood, taken before any cancer treatment. The receptor was isolated from a male donor at least 60 years old with stage I squamous cell lung carcinoma. Written as DNA, the CDR3 is TGTGCCAGCTCACCACAGGGAGAGAACACCGGGGAGCTGTTTTTT. Protein product: CASSPQGENTGELFF.